These 28 T cell receptor beta chains were sequenced from one sample in a study of T-cell reconstitution after alpha-beta-depleted transplantation in children. Preparing the TCRbeta library involved the use of unique molecular identifiers. TCRdb re-called the PCR reads with MiXCR, one entry per CDR3 protein. Of 190,000 or so distinct CDR3 sequences listed, 6.5% to 7.5% are singletons. Here the sequenced sample was PBMCs from the stem cell graft donor, taken from the stem cell graft. These receptor sequences come from a human donor who donated a stem cell graft to a child with Wiskott-Aldrich syndrome.

This clonotype was observed a handful of times. The chain carries TRBV3-1 and TRBJ1-2; D possibly corresponds to TRBD1 (5 bases). V lost 0 bases and J lost 7, with 15 bases in between. The CDR3 contains 15 residues. Germline V gene data show CDR1 as LGHDT and CDR2 as YNNKEL (reference sequence). In DNA form, the CDR3 reads TGTGCCAGCAGCCAAGATGCCAGACAGCGGGGTGGCTACACCTTC. Amino acid sequence: CASSQDARQRGGYTF.

This clonotype was counted only a few times. This sequence joins TRBV20-1 and TRBJ1-1; a weak D match, TRBD1 (6 bases). Deletions cut 6 bases from V and 3 bases from J, with 14 bases between. The CDR3 runs 13 residues. Germline V gives CDR1 DFQATT, CDR2 SNEGSKA (reference sequence). The CDR3 region is CSALQGSYTEAFF. The CDR3 bases are TGCAGTGCCCTACAGGGATCATACACTGAAGCTTTCTTT.

This clonotype was counted many times. The chain is built from TRBV5-1 and TRBJ2-1; 7 bases match TRBD1. V lost 4 bases, J lost 3 bases, and 7 bases stayed unmatched. The CDR3 runs to 15 residues. Germline V gene sequence: CDR1 SGHRS, CDR2 YFSETQ. CDR3: CASSLTGQNYNEQFF. The CDR3 coding sequence is TGCGCCAGCAGCCTAACGGGACAGAACTACAATGAGCAGTTCTTC.

This clonotype has a count of ten or more. The chain employs TRBV6-6 and TRBJ2-7; perhaps D is TRBD1 or TRBD2 (5 bases each). This CDR3 is 13 amino acids long. Trimming pared 7 bases from V and 1 base from J, leaving 11 bases between. CDR1 and CDR2 from the germline V gene are MNHNY and SVGAGI (reference sequence). The CDR3 here is CASKVGGSYEQYF. CDR3 DNA: TGTGCCAGCAAAGTTGGGGGATCCTACGAGCAGTACTTC.

This clonotype was counted at least ten times. The V and J genes are TRBV7-8 and TRBJ2-1; D possibly corresponds to TRBD1 (5 bases). Trimming left V 4 bases short and J 6 bases short, with 10 bases between. The germline gives CDR1 SGHVS, CDR2 FQNEAQ. The CDR3 totals 13 residues. CDR3: CASSSTDLNEQFF. The CDR3 bases are TGTGCCAGCAGCTCGACAGATCTCAATGAGCAGTTCTTC.

This clonotype has ten or more counts. This rearrangement joins TRBV20-1 to TRBJ2-3, with 7 positions matching TRBD2. The CDR3 covers 15 residues. Germline V gives CDR1 DFQATT, CDR2 SNEGSKA (reference sequence). Germline trimming cut 3 bases from V and 2 bases from J; bases unmatched to any gene: 8. CDR3: CSASGGEGNTDTQYF. The CDR3 coding sequence is TGCAGTGCTAGTGGGGGGGAAGGGAACACAGATACGCAGTATTTT.

This clonotype was seen repeatedly, ten times or more. The chain employs TRBV6-5 and TRBJ2-3; 11 nucleotides agree with TRBD2. The CDR3 has 16 residues. Germline loops: CDR1 MNHEY, CDR2 SVGAGI. With V trimmed by 5 bases and J by 6 bases, 10 bases remained unmatched. This CDR3 is CASSNLLAGETDTQYF. The CDR3 DNA is TGTGCCAGCAGTAACCTACTAGCGGGAGAAACTGATACGCAGTATTTT.

This clonotype has a count of ten or more. This chain connects TRBV12-3 or TRBV12-4 to TRBJ1-2; no definite D call. This CDR3 is built from 12 residues. V lost 2 bases to trimming and J lost 4 bases, with 5 bases between them. CDR3 sequence reads: CASSLRSYGYTF. CDR3 in DNA: TGTGCCAGCAGTTTACGTAGCTATGGCTACACCTTC.

This clonotype was detected many times. The chain is built from TRBV6-2 or TRBV6-3 and TRBJ2-1; 8 bases are shared with TRBD2. J was trimmed by 0 bases and V by 8 bases; bases with no gene match: 0. The CDR3 runs 13 residues. The germline V gene has CDR1 MNHEY and CDR2 SVGEGT. The CDR3 sequence is CASGTSSYNEQFF. CDR3 DNA: TGTGCCAGCGGGACTAGCTCCTACAATGAGCAGTTCTTC.

The table lists this clonotype with a few counts. The chain has TRBV12-3 or TRBV12-4 and TRBJ1-2; D is unclear. The V end was cut by 3 bases, the J end by 2 bases, with 13 bases between. This CDR3 spans 15 amino acids. The CDR3 nucleotides are TGTGCCAGCAGTTTCAGGCCCGGACCCAACTATGGCTACACCTTC. Translated, it gives CASSFRPGPNYGYTF.

This clonotype has ten or more counts. V gene TRBV20-1 combines with J gene TRBJ2-5; D may correspond to TRBD1 or TRBD2 (5 bases each). This CDR3 region has 11 residues. Germline loops: CDR1 DFQATT, CDR2 SNEGSKA (reference sequence). The V gene lost 3 bases and the J gene lost 4 bases, with 6 bases spanning the gap. CDR3 loop: CSARGVETQYF. The CDR3, as DNA: TGCAGTGCTAGGGGGGTAGAGACCCAGTACTTC.

This clonotype was recorded a few times. The chain is built from TRBV6-2 or TRBV6-3 and TRBJ1-5; D is perhaps TRBD1 (6 bases). Germline CDR1 and CDR2: MNHEY and SVGEGT. The V end was cut by 2 bases, the J end by 0 bases, with 14 bases between. This CDR3 is built from 17 residues. CDR3 bases: TGTGCCAGCAGTTACATCCGGGCAGGGGCTAGCAATCAGCCCCAGCATTTT. This codes for CASSYIRAGASNQPQHF.

Note on this clonotype: One base away lies a much larger clone, so this may be a sequencing read error. This rearrangement joins TRBV21-1 to TRBJ2-7; TRBD2 is taken as the D call from the table, unchecked against the DNA. TRBV21-1 is labeled a pseudogene. The CDR3 covers 14 residues. The CDR3 bases are TGTGCCAGCAGCAAAGCGGAGGGGAGGTTCGAGCAGTACTTC. Protein: CASSKAEGRFEQYF.

This clonotype was seen repeatedly, ten times or more. The chain employs TRBV7-2 and TRBJ1-1; no clear D. The germline V gene has CDR1 SGHTA and CDR2 FQGNSA. Trimming took off 5 bases at V and 3 bases at J, with 13 bases between the two ends. The length of the CDR3 is 14 residues. As DNA, the CDR3 is TGTGCCAGCAGCATCGGGCCCTGGGACACTGAAGCTTTCTTT. It specifies CASSIGPWDTEAFF.

This clonotype was counted ten times or more. The gene calls are TRBV4-2 and TRBJ2-7; the D gene could be TRBD1 or TRBD2 (5 bases each). Trimming removed 4 bases from V and 4 bases from J, with 20 bases in between. The CDR3 has 16 residues. Germline V CDR1 and CDR2: LGHNA, YNFKEQ. CDR3 coding DNA: TGTGCCAGCAGCCCCTTAGCAGGGACGGAAAGTTACGAGCAGTACTTC. Translated, it gives CASSPLAGTESYEQYF.

CDR3 region: CASSYGASGGANEQFF. CDR3 bases: TGTGCCAGCAGTTACGGCGCTAGCGGGGGGGCGAATGAGCAGTTCTTC. The gene calls are TRBV6-5 and TRBJ2-1; TRBD2 agrees at 12 bases. There are 16 residues in the CDR3. J lost 7 bases, V lost 2 bases, and 6 bases had no gene match. In germline, CDR1 is MNHEY, CDR2 SVGAGI.

In its sample, this clonotype was seen a few times. V gene TRBV12-3 or TRBV12-4 combines with J gene TRBJ1-5; weak D call: TRBD1 (6 bases). Trimming cost V 4 bases and J 4 bases, with 8 bases left between them. This CDR3 contains 13 residues. CDR3 residues: CASSWDTNQPQHF. The CDR3, as DNA: TGTGCCAGCAGTTGGGACACAAATCAGCCCCAGCATTTT.

This clonotype was seen ten or more times. V is TRBV6-5 and J is TRBJ2-6; unclear D gene. The CDR3 is 14 amino acids. Germline V CDR1 and CDR2: MNHEY, SVGAGI. Trimming removed 3 bases from V and 0 bases from J, with 3 bases in between. DNA of the CDR3: TGTGCCAGCAGTTATGGCTCTGGGGCCAACGTCCTGACTTTC. Translating gives CASSYGSGANVLTF.

This clonotype was detected many times. The genes are TRBV12-3 or TRBV12-4 and TRBJ2-7; D might be TRBD1 (6 bases). CDR3 length equals 15 residues. V was cut by 5 bases and J by 3 bases, with 17 bases left in between. The DNA for the CDR3 is TGTGCCAGCAGTACAGTCCGGGACACTTTCTACGAGCAGTACTTC. Translating gives CASSTVRDTFYEQYF.

This clonotype appeared many times. The V and J genes are TRBV29-1 and TRBJ2-3; D unclear. The V gene's germline CDR1 is SQVTM and CDR2 ANQGSEA. The CDR3 spans 11 residues. CDR3 amino acids: CSHTPPSAQYF. CDR3 DNA: TGCAGTCACACCCCACCTTCGGCGCAGTATTTT.

This clonotype was observed many times. V usage is TRBV24-1 and J usage is TRBJ1-1; maybe TRBD1 (5 bases). The CDR3 spans 13 residues. Between the trimmed V and J ends, which lost 12 bases and 3 bases, there was a span of 16 bases. The V gene's germline CDR1 is KGHDR and CDR2 SFDVKD. The CDR3 DNA is TGTGCCGCCGGAGTCGAAGGGGACACTGAAGCTTTCTTT. It specifies CAAGVEGDTEAFF.

About this clonotype itself: This may be a read error: a much more frequent sequence differs by one nucleotide. CDR3 sequence (DNA): TGCACCAGCAGCTTTAATCCAGGGGGCAGAGAGACCCAGTACTTC. It specifies CTSSFNPGGRETQYF. This chain connects TRBV5-1 to TRBJ2-5; 8 bases align to TRBD1. CDR3 length: 15 residues. Germline V CDR1 and CDR2: SGHRS, YFSETQ.

This clonotype was recorded many times. The chain carries TRBV4-1 and TRBJ2-1; TRBD2 aligns across 13 bases. CDR3 length equals 17 residues. Trimming cost V 4 bases and J 7 bases; bases outside gene matches: 10. Germline V gene sequence: CDR1 MGHRA, CDR2 YSYEKL. The CDR3 DNA reads as TGCGCCAGCAGCCCCCGTCCACTAGCGGGGGGGATGAATGAGCAGTTCTTC. It codes for CASSPRPLAGGMNEQFF.

The rearrangement links TRBV20-1 to TRBJ2-5; the D gene is possibly TRBD1 (5 bases). The CDR3 is 16 residues long. Trimming took 0 bases from V and 3 from J, leaving 17 bases between them. Looked up from germline, CDR1 is DFQATT and CDR2 is SNEGSKA (reference sequence). The CDR3 DNA is TGCAGTGCTAGAGAAAGGACAAAGGGGCTGAAAGAGACCCAGTACTTC. It is translated as CSARERTKGLKETQYF.

This chain uses TRBV20-1 with TRBJ2-3, with 12 bases lining up with TRBD2. The CDR3 runs to 13 residues. Losses at the gene ends were 6 bases for V and 8 bases for J; bases not matched to a gene: 6. Germline V gene data show CDR1 as DFQATT and CDR2 as SNEGSKA (reference sequence). CDR3 amino acids: CSARTSGTGTQYF. In DNA, the CDR3 is TGCAGTGCGCGGACTAGCGGGACGGGTACGCAGTATTTT.

The rearrangement joins TRBV7-6 to TRBJ2-1; 11 bases are shared with TRBD2. CDR1 SGHVS and CDR2 FNYEAQ come from the germline V gene. V gave up 5 bases and J gave up 4 bases; unmatched junction bases: 7. The CDR3 runs to 16 residues. In DNA, the CDR3 is TGTGCCAGCAGCCGACTAGCGGGGAATGTTTACAATGAGCAGTTCTTC. This codes for CASSRLAGNVYNEQFF. Filled out from reference TRBV7-6 and TRBJ2-1, the complete variable domain reads GAGVSQSPRYKVTKRGQDVALRCDPISGHVSLYWYRQALGQGPEFLTYFNYEAQQDKSGLPNDRFSAERPEGSISTLTIQRTEQRDSAMYRCASSRLAGNVYNEQFFGPGTRLTVL.

About this clonotype itself: Just one base apart from a much larger clone, this may be a read error. This chain joins TRBV12-3 or TRBV12-4 and TRBJ1-6, with 7 bases fitting TRBD1. Trimming cost V 6 bases and J 8 bases; bases outside gene matches: 7. The CDR3 consists of 14 residues. This chain's CDR3 is CASRLRQGDSPLHF. In nucleotides, the CDR3 is TGTGCCAGCAGGTTGCGACAGGGCGATTCACCCCTCCACTTT.

The rearrangement joins TRBV5-5 to TRBJ2-7; the D call may be TRBD1 or TRBD2 (5 bases each). The length of the CDR3 is 14 residues. Looked up from germline, CDR1 is SGHKS and CDR2 is YYEKEE (reference sequence). V shed 6 bases and J shed 0 bases, with 13 bases lying between them. As DNA, the CDR3 is TGTGCCAGCACACGTCGGGGCAGCTCCTACGAGCAGTACTTC. As protein: CASTRRGSSYEQYF. Based on the CDR3 plus reference TRBV5-5 and TRBJ2-7, the full variable domain is DAGVTQSPTHLIKTRGQQVTLRCSPISGHKSVSWYQQVLGQGPQFIFQYYEKEERGRGNFPDRFSARQFPNYSSELNVNALLLGDSALYLCASTRRGSSYEQYFGPGTRLTVT.